The rows below give T cell receptor beta chains drawn from one sample of a study of T cell responses to AZD1222 COVID-19 vaccine. Method: immunoSEQ multiplex PCR; TCRdb's copy keeps in-frame clones and lacks some. The table has approximately 190,000 clones, approximately 92% seen once. Here the sequenced sample was peripheral blood, taken on day 0 of AZD1222 vaccination. The receptors were gathered from an adult in good health. Both conserved end residues are part of each CDR3. A D gene is named only where the DNA matches it firmly. Rows give clone size only sometimes, using once, few, many, or a class for an expanded clone.

d_call,v_call,clone_size,j_call,cdr3_aa,cdr3_nt
.,TRBV6-1,.,TRBJ2-1,CASSEQLGRYNEQFF,TGTGCCAGCAGTGAACAGCTAGGCCGCTACAATGAGCAGTTCTTC
.,TRBV6-5,.,TRBJ1-2,CASSYVGYGYTF,TGTGCCAGCAGTTACGTGGGCTATGGCTACACCTTC
.,TRBV19,once,TRBJ2-6,CASRNPGVPTGANVLTF,TGTGCCAGTAGGAACCCGGGGGTTCCAACTGGGGCCAACGTCCTGACTTTC
TRBD1,TRBV4-2,.,TRBJ1-6,CASSQVLGQGNSPLHF,TGTGCCAGCAGCCAAGTGCTGGGACAGGGAAATTCACCCCTCCACTTT
.,TRBV2,.,TRBJ2-7,CASSEARKGTYEQYF,TGTGCCAGCAGTGAAGCTCGAAAGGGGACCTACGAGCAGTACTTC
.,TRBV3-1/TRBV3-2,.,TRBJ2-1,CASAKTGLSYNEQFF,TGTGCCAGCGCCAAAACAGGGCTCTCCTACAATGAGCAGTTCTTC
TRBD2,TRBV2,.,TRBJ2-1,CASSERGNSYNEQFF,TGTGCCAGCAGTGAGCGGGGGAACTCCTACAATGAGCAGTTCTTC
.,TRBV18,once,TRBJ2-3,CASSPRVERGSGTQYF,TGTGCCAGCTCACCCCGGGTCGAGAGGGGGTCCGGTACGCAGTATTTT
.,TRBV30,.,TRBJ2-1,CAWSRDNEQFF,TGTGCCTGGAGTAGGGACAATGAGCAGTTCTTC
TRBD1,TRBV5-5,.,TRBJ2-5,CASSLWASGQGETQYF,TGTGCCAGCAGCTTGTGGGCCTCGGGACAGGGAGAGACCCAGTACTTC
.,TRBV5-1,few,TRBJ1-4,CASSLEREKLFF,TGCGCCAGCAGCTTGGAGCGCGAAAAACTGTTTTTT
.,TRBV9,once,TRBJ1-1,CASSVAGTEAFF,TGTGCCAGCAGCGTAGCCGGCACTGAAGCTTTCTTT
.,TRBV4-2,once,TRBJ1-2,CASSQDYGYTF,TGTGCCAGCAGCCAAGACTATGGCTACACCTTC
.,TRBV7-9,.,TRBJ1-6,CASSLGGLYNSPLHF,TGTGCCAGCAGCTTAGGGGGCCTGTATAATTCACCCCTCCACTTT
.,TRBV3-1/TRBV3-2,.,TRBJ1-2,CASSQDPQYSYGYTF,TGTGCCAGCAGCCAAGATCCCCAGTATAGCTATGGCTACACCTTC
TRBD1,TRBV18,.,TRBJ2-6,CASSPQGAVSGANVLTF,TGTGCCAGCTCACCACAGGGGGCTGTCTCTGGGGCCAACGTCCTGACTTTC
.,TRBV4-2,.,TRBJ1-4,CASSQDPNLVGRVEKLFF,TGTGCCAGCAGCCAAGACCCTAACTTAGTTGGCAGGGTAGAAAAACTGTTTTTT
.,TRBV6-4,.,TRBJ1-6,CASKVAQGDSPLHF,TGTGCCAGCAAGGTGGCACAGGGAGATTCACCCCTCCACTTT
TRBD2,TRBV7-8,few,TRBJ2-5,CASSLRLADQETQYF,TGTGCCAGCAGCTTGAGACTAGCGGACCAAGAGACCCAGTACTTC
TRBD2,TRBV29-1,.,TRBJ2-1,CSVPGTSGGAYNEQFF,TGCAGCGTCCCCGGGACTAGCGGGGGGGCTTACAATGAGCAGTTCTTC
.,TRBV6-5,once,TRBJ2-7,CASCSQALPYEQYF,TGTGCCAGCTGCTCCCAGGCACTACCCTACGAGCAGTACTTC
.,TRBV6-6,.,TRBJ2-7,CASLGSGSYEQYF,TGTGCCAGCCTTGGTAGCGGCTCCTACGAGCAGTACTTC
TRBD2,TRBV18,once,TRBJ2-2,CASSPPLLAENTGELFF,TGTGCCAGCTCACCCCCCCTACTAGCGGAAAACACCGGGGAGCTGTTTTTT
.,TRBV19,.,TRBJ1-5,CASSISTPSNQPQHF,TGTGCCAGTAGTATAAGTACACCTAGCAATCAGCCCCAGCATTTT
.,TRBV6-5,.,TRBJ2-3,CASQSPVGTDTQYF,TGTGCCAGCCAGAGCCCGGTGGGGACAGATACGCAGTATTTT